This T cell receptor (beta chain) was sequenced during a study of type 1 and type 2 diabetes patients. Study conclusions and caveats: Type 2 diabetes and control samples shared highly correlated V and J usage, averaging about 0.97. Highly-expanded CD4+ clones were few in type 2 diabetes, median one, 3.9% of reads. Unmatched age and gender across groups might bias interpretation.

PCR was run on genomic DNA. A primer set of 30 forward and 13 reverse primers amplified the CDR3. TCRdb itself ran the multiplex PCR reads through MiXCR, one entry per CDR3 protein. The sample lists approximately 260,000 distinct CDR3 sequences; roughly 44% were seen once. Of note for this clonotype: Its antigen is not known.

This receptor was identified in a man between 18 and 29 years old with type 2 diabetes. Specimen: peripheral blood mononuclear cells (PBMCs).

The CDR3 nucleotides read TGTGCCAGCAGCCAACTAGCGGGGGGGACTTATGAGCAGTTCTTC. Amino acid sequence: CASSQLAGGTYEQFF. V gene TRBV12-3 or TRBV12-4 combines with J gene TRBJ2-5, with TRBD2 matching 13 bases. The better agreement between TRBJ2-1 and the DNA end casts doubt on the J call. CDR3 length: 15 residues.